The rows below give T cell receptor beta chains drawn from one sample of a study of CD8+ T cells in alopecia areata. The table came from immunoSEQ multiplex PCR; TCRdb's copy has only in-frame clones and leaves some out. The sample holds some 80,000 clones, 60% to 70% seen once. This specimen was CD8+ T cells sorted from blood, taken at week 24, from a patient treated with tofacitinib. The source is a human donor with alopecia areata. Both conserved end residues are part of each CDR3. A D gene is named only where the DNA matches it firmly. The listing skips clone size in some rows; elsewhere it reads once, few, many or a size class.

DNA,CDR3,V,D,size,J
TGTGCCAGCATGACAGGGGGAAGCAATGAGCAGTTCTTC,CASMTGGSNEQFF,TRBV10-3,TRBD1,-,TRBJ2-1
TGTGCCAGCAGCTTAGCCCGACCTGGGGTAGCCTACGAGCAGTACTTC,CASSLARPGVAYEQYF,TRBV7-2,-,once,TRBJ2-7
TGTGCCAGCAGTGACACAGGGGCGGAGCAGTTCTTC,CASSDTGAEQFF,TRBV9,TRBD1,-,TRBJ2-1
TGTGCCAGCAGCGTAGCCAGGTCACCCTGGAATGAGCAGTTCTTC,CASSVARSPWNEQFF,TRBV9,-,-,TRBJ2-1
TGTGCCAGCAGCTTTGGACACGCCTACGAGCAGTACTTC,CASSFGHAYEQYF,TRBV13,-,-,TRBJ2-7
TGTGCCAGCAGCGTTTTGACTGAAGCTTTCTTT,CASSVLTEAFF,TRBV27,-,-,TRBJ1-1
TGTGCCAGCAGTTTACAGAAGACAGATACGCAGTATTTT,CASSLQKTDTQYF,TRBV28,-,-,TRBJ2-3
TGCGCCAGCAGCCAAGACCGGGCAGGGGAGGGCTACGAGCAGTACTTC,CASSQDRAGEGYEQYF,TRBV4-3,-,-,TRBJ2-7
TGTGCCAGCAGCACTACAGGGAGAGAGACCCAGTACTTC,CASSTTGRETQYF,TRBV13,-,-,TRBJ2-5
TGTGCCAGCAGTCCTTCCATTGAGGGAAACATTCAGTACTTC,CASSPSIEGNIQYF,TRBV6-1,-,-,TRBJ2-4
TGCGCCAGCAGCCAAGATAATCCGGGACTAGTGACCTACGAGCAGTACTTC,CASSQDNPGLVTYEQYF,TRBV4-1,TRBD2,few,TRBJ2-7
TGTGCCAGCAGTTTCGAGCTGGGCAGTGTAGCCGAGCAGTACTTC,CASSFELGSVAEQYF,TRBV27,-,once,TRBJ2-7
TGTGCCAGCAGCCAATCGGGCGTTTTCTCCTACGAGCAGTACTTC,CASSQSGVFSYEQYF,TRBV16,-,-,TRBJ2-7
TGTGCCAGCAGCCCGGACAGCCCCAATTGGGGCTACACCTTC,CASSPDSPNWGYTF,TRBV5-6,-,-,TRBJ1-2
TGTGCCAGTAGTATCGACAGCTCTGGGGCCAACGTCCTGACTTTC,CASSIDSSGANVLTF,TRBV19,-,-,TRBJ2-6
TGTGCCAGCAGCCCTCTAGCGGGGCTTAGCACAGATACGCAGTATTTT,CASSPLAGLSTDTQYF,TRBV7-9,TRBD2,-,TRBJ2-3
TGCGCCAGCAGCTCGACAGGCTTCACTGAAGCTTTCTTT,CASSSTGFTEAFF,TRBV5-1,-,-,TRBJ1-1
TGTGCCAGCGGTCAGGGAAACACTGAAGCTTTCTTT,CASGQGNTEAFF,TRBV27,-,-,TRBJ1-1
TGTGCCAGTAGTATCGGACACGGCTACACCTTC,CASSIGHGYTF,TRBV19,-,-,TRBJ1-2
TGCGCCAGCAGCGTGGAATTTCAGGGGCCTGCTAATGAAAAACTGTTTTTT,CASSVEFQGPANEKLFF,TRBV5-1,-,-,TRBJ1-4
TGTGCCAGCAGTCCGACAGGACTGTTACAACAGCCCCAGCATTTT,CASSPTGLLQQPQHF,TRBV16,-,-,TRBJ1-5
TGCAGCGTTCAAGGGGGATCTCCCCAACTAGGCAACTATGGCTACACCTTC,CSVQGGSPQLGNYGYTF,TRBV29-1,-,-,TRBJ1-2
TGCAGCGTTGAAGATTCACGACAGGGGGGCCTGGGGGAGCAGTACTTC,CSVEDSRQGGLGEQYF,TRBV29-1,TRBD1,once,TRBJ2-7
TGTGCCAGTAGTCTCCGGACAGGGCGATATGGCTACACCTTC,CASSLRTGRYGYTF,TRBV19,TRBD1,few,TRBJ1-2
TGTGCCAGCAGCCGGGCTAACTATGGCTACACCTTC,CASSRANYGYTF,TRBV14,-,-,TRBJ1-2
TGTGCCACCAGCGGCCCGTCAACGGAGACCCAGTACTTC,CATSGPSTETQYF,TRBV15,-,-,TRBJ2-5
TGTGCCATCAGTGAAGGGGCAGGGAGGGAGACCCAGTACTTC,CAISEGAGRETQYF,TRBV10-3,-,-,TRBJ2-5
TGCAGCGTCCTATTCGGGGCCGGGGAGCTGTTTTTT,CSVLFGAGELFF,TRBV29-1,-,-,TRBJ2-2
TGTGCCAGCAGCATGTCACTGGGAAAGACCCAGTACTTC,CASSMSLGKTQYF,TRBV21-1,-,-,TRBJ2-5
TGTGCCAGCAGTCTCACTCGGGGAGGCTACGAGCAGTACTTC,CASSLTRGGYEQYF,TRBV27,-,few,TRBJ2-7
TGCAGCGTCAGGGACAGGGGGCGCACAAATCAATACGAGCAGTACTTC,CSVRDRGRTNQYEQYF,TRBV29-1,TRBD1,-,TRBJ2-7
TGTGCCAGCAGCTTGGACAGGGCCGAGGTGAACACTGAAGCTTTCTTT,CASSLDRAEVNTEAFF,TRBV5-5,-,few,TRBJ1-1
TGTGCCAGCAGCTTAGGGGGGAACACTGAAGCTTTCTTT,CASSLGGNTEAFF,TRBV11-1,-,once,TRBJ1-1
TGTGCCACCAGCAGAGACCCGATGAGTTCAGCTCCCTATGGCTACACCTTC,CATSRDPMSSAPYGYTF,TRBV15,-,-,TRBJ1-2
TGTGCCAGCAGTATGCTAAGTCCGGGGATCAATCAGCCCCAGCATTTT,CASSMLSPGINQPQHF,TRBV27,-,-,TRBJ1-5
TGCCGTCCTATGGGGCTTAATAGCAATCAGCCCCAGCATTTT,CRPMGLNSNQPQHF,TRBV7-7,-,-,TRBJ1-5
TGCAGCGTTGGGGGGCACTCGAACACTGAAGCTTTCTTT,CSVGGHSNTEAFF,TRBV29-1,-,-,TRBJ1-1
TGCGCCAGCAGCTTGGAGGATCGGGGACAGGGGAACACAGATACGCAGTATTTT,CASSLEDRGQGNTDTQYF,TRBV5-1,TRBD1,once,TRBJ2-3
TGTGCCAGCAGCTTCCCTCTAGATGGGACAGGGGGTGCGGATACGCAGTATTTT,CASSFPLDGTGGADTQYF,TRBV7-9,TRBD1,-,TRBJ2-3
TGTGCCAGCAGCGTCGGGCGGGAGTCCTACAATGAGCAGTTCTTC,CASSVGRESYNEQFF,TRBV9,TRBD2,-,TRBJ2-1
TGCGCCAGCAGCCCATCGGACAGACTGAACACTGAAGCTTTCTTT,CASSPSDRLNTEAFF,TRBV4-1,-,once,TRBJ1-1
TGTGCCAGCAGCGTAGGGACAGGGGTATACACAGATACGCAGTATTTT,CASSVGTGVYTDTQYF,TRBV9,TRBD1,-,TRBJ2-3
TGTGCCAGCAGCGAGGGACAGGGAGACTATGGCTACACCTTC,CASSEGQGDYGYTF,TRBV27,TRBD1,-,TRBJ1-2
TGTGCCAGCAGTGTATTGACCGGGACAGCTAATGAAAAACTGTTTTTT,CASSVLTGTANEKLFF,TRBV27,TRBD1,-,TRBJ1-4
TGTGCCAGCAGTCCAACGGGACTAGCGGGAGGCCGGGGGCAGTACTTC,CASSPTGLAGGRGQYF,TRBV27,TRBD2,-,TRBJ2-7